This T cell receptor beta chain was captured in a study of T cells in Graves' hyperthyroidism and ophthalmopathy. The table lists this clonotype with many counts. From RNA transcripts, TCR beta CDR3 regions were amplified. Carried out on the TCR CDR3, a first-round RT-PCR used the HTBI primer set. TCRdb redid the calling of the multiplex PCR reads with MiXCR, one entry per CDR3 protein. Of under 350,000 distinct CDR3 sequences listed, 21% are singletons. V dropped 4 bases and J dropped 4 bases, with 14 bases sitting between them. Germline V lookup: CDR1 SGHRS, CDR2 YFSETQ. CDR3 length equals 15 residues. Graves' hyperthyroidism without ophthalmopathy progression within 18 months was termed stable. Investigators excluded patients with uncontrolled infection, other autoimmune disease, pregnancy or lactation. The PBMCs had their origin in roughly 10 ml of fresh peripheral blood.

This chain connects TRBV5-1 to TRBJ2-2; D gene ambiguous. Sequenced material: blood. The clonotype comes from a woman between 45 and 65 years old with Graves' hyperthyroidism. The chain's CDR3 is CASSPTGRSTGELFF. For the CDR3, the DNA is TGCGCCAGCAGCCCGACCGGCCGCTCCACCGGGGAGCTGTTTTTT.